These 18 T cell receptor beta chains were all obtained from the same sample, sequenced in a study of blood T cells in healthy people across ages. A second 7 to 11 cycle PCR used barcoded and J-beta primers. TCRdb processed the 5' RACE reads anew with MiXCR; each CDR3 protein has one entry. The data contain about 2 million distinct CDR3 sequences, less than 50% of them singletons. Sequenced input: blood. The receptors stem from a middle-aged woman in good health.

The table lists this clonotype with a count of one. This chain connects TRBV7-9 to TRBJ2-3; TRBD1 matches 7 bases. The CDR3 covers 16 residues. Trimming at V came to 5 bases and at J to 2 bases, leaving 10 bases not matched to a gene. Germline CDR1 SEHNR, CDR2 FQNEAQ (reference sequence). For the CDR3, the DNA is TGTGCCAGCAGCAAAATGGGACAGTCGAACACAGATACGCAGTATTTT. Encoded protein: CASSKMGQSNTDTQYF.

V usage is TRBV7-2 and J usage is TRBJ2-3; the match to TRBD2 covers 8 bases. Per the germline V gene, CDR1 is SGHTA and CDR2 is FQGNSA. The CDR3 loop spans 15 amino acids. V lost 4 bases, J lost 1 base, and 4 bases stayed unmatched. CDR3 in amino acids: CASSSAGARTDTQYF. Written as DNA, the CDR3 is TGTGCCAGCAGCTCAGCGGGGGCGCGCACAGATACGCAGTATTTT.

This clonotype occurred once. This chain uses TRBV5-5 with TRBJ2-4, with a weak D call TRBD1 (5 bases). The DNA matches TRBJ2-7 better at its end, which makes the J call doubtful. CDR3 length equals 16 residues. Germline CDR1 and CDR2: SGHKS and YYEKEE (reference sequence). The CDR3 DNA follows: TGTGCCAGCAGCTTGATTGTAGGAACAGGTCCCTACGAGCAGTACTTC. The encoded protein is CASSLIVGTGPYEQYF.

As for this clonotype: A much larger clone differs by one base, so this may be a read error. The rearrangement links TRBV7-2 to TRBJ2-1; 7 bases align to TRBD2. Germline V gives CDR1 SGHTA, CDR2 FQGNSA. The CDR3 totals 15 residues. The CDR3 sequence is CASSSRGGGYKEQFF. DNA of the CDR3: TGTGCCAGCAGCTCAAGGGGCGGGGGTTACAAGGAGCAGTTCTTC.

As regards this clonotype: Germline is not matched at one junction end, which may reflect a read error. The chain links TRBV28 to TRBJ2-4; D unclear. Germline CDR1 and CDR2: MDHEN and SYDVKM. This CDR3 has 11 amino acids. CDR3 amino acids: CASLSRNIQCF. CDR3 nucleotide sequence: TGTGCCAGCCTCTCCCGAAACATTCAGTGCTTC. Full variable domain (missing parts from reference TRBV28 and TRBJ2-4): DVKVTQSSRYLVKRTGEKVFLECVQDMDHENMFWYRQDPGLGLRLIYFSYDVKMKEKGDIPEGYSVSREKKERFSLILESASTNQTSMYLCASLSRNIQCFGAGTRLSVL.

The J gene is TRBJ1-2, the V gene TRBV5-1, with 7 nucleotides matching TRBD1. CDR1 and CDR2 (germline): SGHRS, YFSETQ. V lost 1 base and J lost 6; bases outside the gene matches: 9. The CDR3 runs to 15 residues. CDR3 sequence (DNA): TGCGCCAGCAGCTTGTACGGACAGGCCTTCGATGGCTACACCTTC. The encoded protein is CASSLYGQAFDGYTF.

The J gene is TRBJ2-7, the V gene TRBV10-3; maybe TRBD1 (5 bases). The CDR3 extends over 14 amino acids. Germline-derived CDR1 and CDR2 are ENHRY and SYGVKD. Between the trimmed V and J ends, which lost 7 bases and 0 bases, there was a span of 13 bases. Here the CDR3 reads CAINQGLSSYEQYF. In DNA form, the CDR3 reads TGTGCCATCAATCAGGGCCTCAGCTCCTACGAGCAGTACTTC.

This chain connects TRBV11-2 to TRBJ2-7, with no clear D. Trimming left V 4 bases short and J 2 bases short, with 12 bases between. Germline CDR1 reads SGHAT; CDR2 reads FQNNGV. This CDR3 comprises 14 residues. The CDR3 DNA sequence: TGTGCCAGCAGCTCACTTAAGCTGGCCTACGAGCAGTACTTC. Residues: CASSSLKLAYEQYF.

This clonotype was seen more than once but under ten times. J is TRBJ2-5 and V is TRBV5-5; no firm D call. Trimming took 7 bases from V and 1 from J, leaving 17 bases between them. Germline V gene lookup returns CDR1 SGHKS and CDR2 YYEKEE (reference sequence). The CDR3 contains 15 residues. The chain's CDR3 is CASEIISAPQETQYF. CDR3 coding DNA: TGTGCCAGCGAGATCATTTCGGCCCCCCAAGAGACCCAGTACTTC.

The CDR3 DNA reads as TGTGCCAGCAGCATAGGAGACAGATATGGCTACACCTTC. This gives the protein CASSIGDRYGYTF. V is TRBV7-9 and J is TRBJ1-2; D is possibly TRBD1 (5 bases). The V and J ends lost 5 bases and 5 bases respectively, with 12 bases between them. The CDR3 is 13 residues long. CDR1 and CDR2 (germline): SEHNR, FQNEAQ (reference sequence).

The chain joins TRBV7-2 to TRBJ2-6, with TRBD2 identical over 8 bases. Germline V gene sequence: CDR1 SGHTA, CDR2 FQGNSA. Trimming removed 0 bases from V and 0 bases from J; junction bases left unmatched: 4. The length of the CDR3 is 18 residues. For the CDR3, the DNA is TGTGCCAGCAGCTTAGCCGGCGGGGGGCGCTCTGGGGCCAACGTCCTGACTTTC. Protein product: CASSLAGGGRSGANVLTF.

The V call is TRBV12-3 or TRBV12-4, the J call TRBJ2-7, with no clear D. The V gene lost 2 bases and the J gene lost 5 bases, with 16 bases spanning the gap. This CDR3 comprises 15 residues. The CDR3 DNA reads TGTGCCAGCAGTTTACGAGACGGCCCCCACCACGAGCAGTACTTC. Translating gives CASSLRDGPHHEQYF.

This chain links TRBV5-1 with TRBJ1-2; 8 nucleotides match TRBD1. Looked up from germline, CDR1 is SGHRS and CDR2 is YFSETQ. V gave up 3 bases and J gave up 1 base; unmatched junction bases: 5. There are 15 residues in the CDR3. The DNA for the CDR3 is TGCGCCAGCAGCTACGGACAGGGTGATAACTATGGCTACACCTTC. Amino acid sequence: CASSYGQGDNYGYTF. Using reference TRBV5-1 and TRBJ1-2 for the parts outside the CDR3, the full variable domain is KAGVTQTPRYLIKTRGQQVTLSCSPISGHRSVSWYQQTPGQGLQFLFEYFSETQRNKGNFPGRFSGRQFSNSRSEMNVSTLELGDSALYLCASSYGQGDNYGYTFGSGTRLTVV.

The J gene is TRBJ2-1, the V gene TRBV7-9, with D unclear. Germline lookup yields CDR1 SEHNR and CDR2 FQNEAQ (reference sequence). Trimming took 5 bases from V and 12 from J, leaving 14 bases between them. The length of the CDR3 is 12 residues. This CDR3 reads CASSATRSMQFF. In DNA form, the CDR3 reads TGTGCCAGCAGCGCCACCCGATCTATGCAGTTCTTC.

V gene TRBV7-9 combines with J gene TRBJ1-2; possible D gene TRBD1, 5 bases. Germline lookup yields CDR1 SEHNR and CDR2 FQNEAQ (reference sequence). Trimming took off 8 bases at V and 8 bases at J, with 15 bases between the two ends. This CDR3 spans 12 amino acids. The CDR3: CASGPPGNGYTF. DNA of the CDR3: TGTGCCAGCGGCCCCCCAGGGAACGGCTACACCTTC.

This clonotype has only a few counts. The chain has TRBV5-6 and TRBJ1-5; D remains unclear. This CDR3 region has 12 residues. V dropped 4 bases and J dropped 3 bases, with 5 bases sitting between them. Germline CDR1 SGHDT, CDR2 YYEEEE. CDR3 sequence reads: CASSVDNQPQHF. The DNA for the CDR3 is TGTGCCAGCAGCGTCGACAATCAGCCCCAGCATTTT.

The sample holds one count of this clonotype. CDR3 in DNA: TGTGCCAGCTCACCACCGGCAGGGGGGAACTATGGCTACACCTTC. Translating gives CASSPPAGGNYGYTF. The chain has TRBV18 and TRBJ1-2; the match to TRBD1 covers 7 bases. With 0 bases clipped from V and 2 bases from J, the junction kept 3 bases outside the gene matches. This CDR3 has 15 amino acids. Germline V gene sequence: CDR1 KGHSH, CDR2 LQKENI.

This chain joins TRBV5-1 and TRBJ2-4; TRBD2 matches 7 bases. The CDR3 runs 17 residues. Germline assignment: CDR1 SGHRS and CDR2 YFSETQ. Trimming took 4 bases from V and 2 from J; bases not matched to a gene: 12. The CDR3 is CASSIGLEASPKNIQYF. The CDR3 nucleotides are TGCGCCAGCAGCATCGGACTAGAAGCTTCGCCCAAAAACATTCAGTACTTC. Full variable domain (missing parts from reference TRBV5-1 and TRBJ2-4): KAGVTQTPRYLIKTRGQQVTLSCSPISGHRSVSWYQQTPGQGLQFLFEYFSETQRNKGNFPGRFSGRQFSNSRSEMNVSTLELGDSALYLCASSIGLEASPKNIQYFGAGTRLSVL.